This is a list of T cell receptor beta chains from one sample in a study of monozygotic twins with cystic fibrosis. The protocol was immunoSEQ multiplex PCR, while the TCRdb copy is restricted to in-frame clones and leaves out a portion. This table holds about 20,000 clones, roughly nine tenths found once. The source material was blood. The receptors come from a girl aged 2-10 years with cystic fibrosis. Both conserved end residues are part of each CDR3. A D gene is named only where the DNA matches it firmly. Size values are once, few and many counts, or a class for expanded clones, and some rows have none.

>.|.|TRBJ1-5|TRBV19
TGTGCCAGTAGTATAGGGGTTGGAATTGAGCAGCCCCAGCATTTT
CASSIGVGIEQPQHF
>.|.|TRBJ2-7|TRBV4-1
TGCGCCAGCAGCCAAGATGTTCGGCCCGCTACCTACTACGAGCAGTACTTC
CASSQDVRPATYYEQYF
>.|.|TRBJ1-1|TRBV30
TGTGCCTGGCACCGGGGGGCCGACACTGAAGCTTTCTTT
CAWHRGADTEAFF
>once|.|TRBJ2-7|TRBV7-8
TGTGCCAGCAGCTTGGGGGAGTTCGAGCAGTACTTC
CASSLGEFEQYF
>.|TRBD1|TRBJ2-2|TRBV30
TGTGCCTGGAGTCCAGGGACAGATCCCGGGGAGCTGTTTTTT
CAWSPGTDPGELFF
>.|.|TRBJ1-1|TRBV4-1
TGCGCCAGCAGCCAAGATCCGGGGGGGAAGACTGAAGCTTTCTTT
CASSQDPGGKTEAFF
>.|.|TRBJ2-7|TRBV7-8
TGTGCCATGCCCCTGCAGGGGGGCATTCGCGAGCAGTACTTC
CAMPLQGGIREQYF
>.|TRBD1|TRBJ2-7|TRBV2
TGTGCCAGCAGTGGAGACAGGGGGTTCAACGAGCAGTACTTC
CASSGDRGFNEQYF
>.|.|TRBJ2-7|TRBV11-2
TGTGCCAGCAGCCCGGACAGGATGTGGCGGGATATCACCGACGAGCAGTACTTC
CASSPDRMWRDITDEQYF
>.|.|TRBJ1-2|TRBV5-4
TGTGCCAGCAGCTTGGGGGGGTACGGCTACACCTTC
CASSLGGYGYTF
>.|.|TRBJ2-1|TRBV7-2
TGTGCCAGCAGCCCACAGGACAATGAGCAGTTCTTC
CASSPQDNEQFF
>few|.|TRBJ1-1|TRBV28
TGTGCCAGCAGTTTGGGGGGGGCTGAAGTAGCTTTCTTT
CASSLGGAEVAFF
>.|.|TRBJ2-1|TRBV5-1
TGCGCCAGCAGTCTAAGTGGCGGGGGCAGTTTTGATGAGCAGTTCTTC
CASSLSGGGSFDEQFF
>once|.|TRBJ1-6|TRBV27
TGTGCCAGCAGTCTAACAGGGCCATTGAATTCACCCCTCCACTTT
CASSLTGPLNSPLHF
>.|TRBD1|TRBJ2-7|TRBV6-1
TGTGCCAGCAGTGTTCAGGGGGCGGACGAGCAGTACTTC
CASSVQGADEQYF
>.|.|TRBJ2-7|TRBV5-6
TGTGCCAGCAGCACCCACGGCAGGGTCTTGGAGCAGTACTTC
CASSTHGRVLEQYF
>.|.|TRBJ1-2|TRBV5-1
TGCGCCAGCAGCTTGGACGGGGGCTATGGCTACACCTTC
CASSLDGGYGYTF
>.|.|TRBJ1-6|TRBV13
TGTGCCAGCAGCTTAGGACATTCACCCCTCCACTTT
CASSLGHSPLHF
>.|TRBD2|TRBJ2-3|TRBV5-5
TGTGCCAGCAGCCCAAGGCGGACTAGCGGGAGTACAGATACGCAGTATTTT
CASSPRRTSGSTDTQYF
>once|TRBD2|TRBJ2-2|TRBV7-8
TGTGCCAGCAGCTCATTCGCCAGCGGGAGTAATAAGGACACCGGGGAGCTGTTTTTT
CASSSFASGSNKDTGELFF
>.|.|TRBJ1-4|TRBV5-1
TGCGCCAGCAAAGCAGGACCAACTAATGAAAAACTGTTTTTT
CASKAGPTNEKLFF
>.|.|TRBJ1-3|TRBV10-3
TGTGCCATCAGTCCCGGGACGGGAGGAAACACCATATATTTT
CAISPGTGGNTIYF
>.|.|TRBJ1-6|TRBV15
TGTGCCACCAGCAGAGGAGAGAGGACACCCCTCCACTTT
CATSRGERTPLHF
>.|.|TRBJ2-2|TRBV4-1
TGCGCCAGCAGCTTAGCGGATTCCACCGGGGAGCTGTTTTTT
CASSLADSTGELFF
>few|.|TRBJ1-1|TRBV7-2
TGTGCCAGCAGCCGCAGGGTGACTGAAGCTTTCTTT
CASSRRVTEAFF
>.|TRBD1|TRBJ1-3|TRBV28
TGTGCCAGCAGTATCCACAGGGGGCTCGGAAACACCATATATTTT
CASSIHRGLGNTIYF
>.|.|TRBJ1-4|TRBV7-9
TGTGCCAGCAGCCCCGCGAACGAAAAACTGTTTTTT
CASSPANEKLFF
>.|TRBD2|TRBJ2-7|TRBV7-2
TGTGCCAGCAGCCTAATAACAGGACTAGCGGGGGACTACGAGCAGTACTTC
CASSLITGLAGDYEQYF
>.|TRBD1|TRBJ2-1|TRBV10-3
TGTGCCATCAGTGGGAGGGACAGGGGCTACAATGAGCAGTTCTTC
CAISGRDRGYNEQFF
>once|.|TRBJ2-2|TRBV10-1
TGCGCCAGCAGTGAATTGAGTGGGCCGCTGAACACCGGGGAGCTGTTTTTT
CASSELSGPLNTGELFF
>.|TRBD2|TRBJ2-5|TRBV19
TGTGCCAGTAGTGTCTCTAGCGGGGTACAAGAGACCCAGTACTTC
CASSVSSGVQETQYF
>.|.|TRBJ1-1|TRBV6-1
TGTGCCAGCATGGTGGGGGTCCCGAACACTGAAGCTTTCTTT
CASMVGVPNTEAFF
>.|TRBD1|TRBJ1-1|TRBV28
TGTGCCAGCAGTTTATCTACAGGGGCAAACACTGAAGCTTTCTTT
CASSLSTGANTEAFF
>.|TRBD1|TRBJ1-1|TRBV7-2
TGTGCCAGCAGCTGGGGACAGATGAACACTGAAGCTTTCTTT
CASSWGQMNTEAFF
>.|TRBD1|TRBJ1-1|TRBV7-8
TGTGCCAGCAGCCTCGCCCCACTAGACAGGGTGAGGAACACTGAAGCTTTCTTT
CASSLAPLDRVRNTEAFF
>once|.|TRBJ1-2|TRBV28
TGTGCCAGCAGGATCTCTCAGGGCCCCTATGGCTACACCTTC
CASRISQGPYGYTF
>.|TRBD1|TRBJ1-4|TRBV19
TGTGCCAGTAGTGTCCAAGACAGGGTAAATGAAAAACTGTTTTTT
CASSVQDRVNEKLFF
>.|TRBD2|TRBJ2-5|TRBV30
TGTGCCTGGACGCGACGCGGGGTCGGGACTAGCGGGAAGACCCAGTACTTC
CAWTRRGVGTSGKTQYF
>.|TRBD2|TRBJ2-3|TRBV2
TGTGCCAGCGAGACTAGCGGACCTAGCACAGATACGCAGTATTTT
CASETSGPSTDTQYF
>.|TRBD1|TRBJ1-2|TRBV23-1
TGCGCCAGCACCCCCGACAGGGGACGTGGCTACACCTTC
CASTPDRGRGYTF
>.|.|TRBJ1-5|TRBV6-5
TGTGCCAGCAGGGCCACGGGGAGGGAGAATCAGCCCCAGCATTTT
CASRATGRENQPQHF
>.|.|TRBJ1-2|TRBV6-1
TGTGCCAGCAGTGAAGCTGAACCAATTCCGGGGCCGTATGGCTACACCTTC
CASSEAEPIPGPYGYTF
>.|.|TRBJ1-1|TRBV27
TGTGCCAGCAGTTGGGGAACTGAAGCTTTCTTT
CASSWGTEAFF
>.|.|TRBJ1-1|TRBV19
TGTGCCAGTAGTATAGGCTCGAACACTGAAGCTTTCTTT
CASSIGSNTEAFF
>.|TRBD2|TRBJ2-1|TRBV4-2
TGTGCCAGCAGCCAAAGGGACTATGGGGATTCTGAGCAGTTCTTC
CASSQRDYGDSEQFF
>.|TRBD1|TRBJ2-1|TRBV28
TGTGCCAGCATTCTGGACAGGGGGGCGGTTAGCTCCTACAATGAGCAGTTCTTC
CASILDRGAVSSYNEQFF
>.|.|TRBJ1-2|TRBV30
TGTGCCTGGAGTTCCACCCTAGACAGGCACTATGGCTACACCTTC
CAWSSTLDRHYGYTF
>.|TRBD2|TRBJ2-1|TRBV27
TGTGCCAGCAGTTTATTGTTGGGGGGGACTAGCTACAATGAGCAGTTCTTC
CASSLLLGGTSYNEQFF
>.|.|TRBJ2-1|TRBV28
TGTGCCAGCAGTTTAGAAGCGGATCTCTACAATGAGCAGTTCTTC
CASSLEADLYNEQFF
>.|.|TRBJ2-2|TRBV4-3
TGCGCCAGCAGCCAAGACGGGCGCGGCACCGGGGAGCTGTTTTTT
CASSQDGRGTGELFF
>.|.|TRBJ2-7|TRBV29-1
TGCAGCGTCCTATCTGGGAAGTCCTACGAGCAGTACTTC
CSVLSGKSYEQYF